The 18 T cell receptor beta chains given below trace back to one sample, sequenced in a study of OX40 agonist ivuxolimab in advanced cancers. Clones were read by immunoSEQ multiplex PCR, and TCRdb kept only the in-frame ones, dropping some. The sample has tens of thousands of clones; around 85% are singletons. Sample: CD4+ or CD8+ T cells sorted from blood, taken in a trial of the OX40 agonist ivuxolimab. These receptors were collected from an adult with an advanced solid tumor such as melanoma, head and neck, liver or kidney cancer.

The CDR3 is CSARDGPEAFF. DNA for the CDR3: TGCAGTGCTAGAGATGGACCAGAAGCTTTCTTT. The genes are TRBV20-1 and TRBJ1-1, with D unclear. CDR3 length: 11 residues. V gave up 0 bases and J gave up 8 bases, with 7 bases separating them. Germline assignment: CDR1 DFQATT and CDR2 SNEGSKA (reference sequence).

The gene calls are TRBV6-5 and TRBJ1-2; 7 bases line up with TRBD1. This CDR3 is 15 amino acids long. CDR1 is MNHEY and CDR2 is SVGAGI in the germline V gene. Trimming cost V 6 bases and J 0 bases; bases outside gene matches: 7. The DNA of the CDR3 is TGTGCCAGCAGCTCCGACAGGGTAGCTAACTATGGCTACACCTTC. Its protein product is CASSSDRVANYGYTF.

This chain joins TRBV5-8 and TRBJ1-6; no definite D call. Germline lookup yields CDR1 SGHTS and CDR2 YDEGEE. This CDR3 is built from 15 residues. With 4 bases removed from V and 6 bases from J, the gap between germline ends came to 14 bases. CDR3 sequence reads: CASSLRQGSNSPLHF. The DNA for the CDR3 is TGTGCCAGCAGCCTACGACAAGGAAGTAATTCACCCCTCCACTTT.

The V call is TRBV18, the J call TRBJ2-5; TRBD1 aligns across 9 bases. Per germline, CDR1 KGHSH and CDR2 LQKENI. The CDR3 length is 15 residues. V lost 1 base, J lost 5 bases, and 5 bases stayed unmatched. CDR3 sequence (DNA): TGTGCCAGCTCACCACTCGGGACAGGGTATGAGACCCAGTACTTC. Translated, it gives CASSPLGTGYETQYF. Supplemented by reference TRBV18 and TRBJ2-5, the full variable domain reads NAGVMQNPRHLVRRRGQEARLRCSPMKGHSHVYWYRQLPEEGLKFMVYLQKENIIDESGMPKERFSAEFPKEGPSILRIQQVVRGDSAAYFCASSPLGTGYETQYFGPGTRLLVL.

The V call is TRBV7-9, the J call TRBJ2-3; 8 bases are a match to TRBD2. V dropped 1 base and J dropped 0; count of bases not matched to a gene: 6. Germline assignment: CDR1 SEHNR and CDR2 FQNEAQ (reference sequence). The CDR3 is made up of 17 amino acids. The CDR3 sequence: CASSLVGGRSSTDTQYF. CDR3 nucleotide sequence: TGTGCCAGCAGCTTAGTCGGCGGGAGGTCTAGCACAGATACGCAGTATTTT.

V usage is TRBV4-1 and J usage is TRBJ1-1; 8 positions match TRBD1. Germline V gives CDR1 MGHRA, CDR2 YSYEKL. With 4 bases clipped from V and 1 base from J, the junction kept 5 bases outside the gene matches. CDR3 size: 15 residues. CDR3 DNA: TGCGCCAGCAGCCCAGGACAGGGCCCGAACACTGAAGCTTTCTTT. The encoded protein is CASSPGQGPNTEAFF.

The gene calls are TRBV28 and TRBJ2-7, with D possibly called TRBD1 or TRBD2 (5 bases each). This CDR3 comprises 12 residues. CDR1 MDHEN and CDR2 SYDVKM come from the germline V gene. V was shortened by 8 bases and J by 1 base, with 9 bases between the two germline ends. CDR3: CASGDGSYEQYV. The DNA for the CDR3 is TGTGCCAGCGGGGACGGATCCTACGAGCAGTACGTC.

J is TRBJ1-1 and V is TRBV19; D is uncertain. There are 13 residues in the CDR3. Germline V gene sequence: CDR1 LNHDA, CDR2 SQIVND (reference sequence). V gave up 9 bases and J gave up 0 bases, with 11 bases separating them. The CDR3 DNA reads as TGTGCCAGCTCCCTTGCGGTGAACACTGAAGCTTTCTTT. It encodes CASSLAVNTEAFF. The whole variable domain, remainder taken from reference TRBV19 and TRBJ1-1, is DGGITQSPKYLFRKEGQNVTLSCEQNLNHDAMYWYRQDPGQGLRLIYYSQIVNDFQKGDIAEGYSVSREKKESFPLTVTSAQKNPTAFYLCASSLAVNTEAFFGQGTRLTVV.

V is TRBV19 and J is TRBJ1-3; unclear D gene. This CDR3 has 14 amino acids. CDR1 and CDR2 from the germline V gene are LNHDA and SQIVND (reference sequence). Trimming shortened V by 4 bases and J by 0 bases, and 7 bases separated the two germline ends. CDR3 in amino acids: CASSTGYSGNTIYF. The DNA of the CDR3 is TGTGCCAGTAGTACAGGATACTCTGGAAACACCATATATTTT.

V and J are TRBV30 and TRBJ2-3; 7 bases are a match to TRBD2. CDR3 length equals 15 residues. CDR1 is GTSNPN and CDR2 is SVGIG in the germline V gene (reference sequence). The trim removed 3 bases at V and 3 bases at J, leaving 9 bases unmatched. The CDR3 DNA reads TGTGCCTGGAGCTCTGGAGCGGGAAGGACAGATACGCAGTATTTT. It specifies CAWSSGAGRTDTQYF.

This clone came up once. The V call is TRBV27, the J call TRBJ2-1; no firm D call. The germline V gene encodes CDR1 MNHEY and CDR2 SMNVEV (reference sequence). The CDR3 runs to 14 residues. V lost 2 bases and J lost 4, with 9 bases in between. The CDR3 DNA is TGTGCCAGCAGTTTAAATAGAGGTTACAATGAGCAGTTCTTC. Residues: CASSLNRGYNEQFF.

The gene calls are TRBV6-5 and TRBJ2-5, with TRBD1 as a possible D gene (6 bases). The V end lost 4 bases, the J end lost 1 base, and 13 bases lay between the germline ends. The CDR3 spans 15 residues. Germline V gene data show CDR1 as MNHEY and CDR2 as SVGAGI. The CDR3, as DNA: TGTGCCAGCAGTTCAGGGGCGAAAACCCAAGAGACCCAGTACTTC. It codes for CASSSGAKTQETQYF.

The gene calls are TRBV2 and TRBJ2-1; weak D call: TRBD2 (5 bases). CDR1 and CDR2 from the germline V gene are SNHLY and FYNNEI. The CDR3 is 15 amino acids. Trimming took off 6 bases at V and 1 base at J, with 13 bases between the two ends. Written as DNA, the CDR3 is TGTGCCAGCAGCGGGGTCGGCATATCCTACAATGAGCAGTTCTTC. This translates into CASSGVGISYNEQFF.

This clone was recorded once. The CDR3 DNA is TGTGCCAGCAGTCCAAGCCCTGACAGTTACAATGAGCAGTTCTTC. Residues: CASSPSPDSYNEQFF. The chain joins TRBV27 to TRBJ2-1, with D possibly TRBD1 on 5 matching bases. Trimming took 5 bases from V and 4 from J, leaving 15 bases between them. Germline lookup yields CDR1 MNHEY and CDR2 SMNVEV (reference sequence). CDR3 size: 15 residues.

V usage is TRBV19 and J usage is TRBJ2-7; 8 bases are shared with TRBD2. Germline-derived CDR1 and CDR2 are LNHDA and SQIVND (reference sequence). The CDR3 extends over 14 amino acids. The V segment lost 1 base and the J segment 3 bases; nucleotides outside the gene matches: 2. CDR3 protein: CASSIGSGNYEQYF. The DNA of the CDR3 is TGTGCCAGTAGTATAGGTAGCGGGAACTACGAGCAGTACTTC.

This clone was counted once. The chain carries TRBV7-2 and TRBJ2-3, with D perhaps TRBD1 (5 bases). Trimming took off 2 bases at V and 2 bases at J, with 14 bases between the two ends. Germline CDR1 SGHTA, CDR2 FQGNSA. CDR3 size: 16 residues. CDR3 loop: CASSLQGRRATDTQYF. The CDR3 nucleotides read TGTGCCAGCAGCTTACAGGGAAGGAGAGCCACAGATACGCAGTATTTT.

V is TRBV5-5 and J is TRBJ1-2; unclear D gene. V lost 0 bases and J 0 bases, leaving 12 bases between the germline ends. In germline, CDR1 is SGHKS, CDR2 YYEKEE (reference sequence). The CDR3 extends over 16 amino acids. The CDR3 bases are TGTGCCAGCAGCTTGGGTTCTACGGCGACTAACTATGGCTACACCTTC. It codes for CASSLGSTATNYGYTF.

The chain joins TRBV28 to TRBJ1-1; D gene ambiguous. Trimming left V 3 bases short and J 1 base short, with 9 bases between. From germline, CDR1 is MDHEN and CDR2 SYDVKM. This CDR3 spans 14 amino acids. As DNA, the CDR3 is TGTGCCAGCAGTTTCCTGGCCGAGAACACTGAAGCTTTCTTT. Protein sequence: CASSFLAENTEAFF.